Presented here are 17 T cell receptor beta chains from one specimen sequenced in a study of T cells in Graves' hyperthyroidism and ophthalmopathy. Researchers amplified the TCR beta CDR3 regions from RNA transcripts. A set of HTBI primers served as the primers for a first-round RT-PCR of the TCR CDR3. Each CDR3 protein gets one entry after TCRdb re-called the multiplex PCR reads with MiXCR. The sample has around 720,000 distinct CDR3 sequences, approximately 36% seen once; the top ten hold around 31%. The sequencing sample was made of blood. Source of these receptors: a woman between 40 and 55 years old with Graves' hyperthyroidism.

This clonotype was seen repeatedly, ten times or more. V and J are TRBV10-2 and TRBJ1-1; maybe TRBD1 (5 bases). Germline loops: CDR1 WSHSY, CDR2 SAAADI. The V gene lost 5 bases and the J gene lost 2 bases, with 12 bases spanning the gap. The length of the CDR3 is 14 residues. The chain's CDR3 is CASSLWDGNTEAFF. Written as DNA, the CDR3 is TGCGCCAGCAGTCTTTGGGACGGCAACACTGAAGCTTTCTTT.

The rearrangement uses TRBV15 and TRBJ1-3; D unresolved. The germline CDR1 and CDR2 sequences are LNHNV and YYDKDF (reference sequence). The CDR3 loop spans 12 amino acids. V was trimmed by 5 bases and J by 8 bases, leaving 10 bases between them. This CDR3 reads CATSEKADTIYF. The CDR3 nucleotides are TGTGCCACCAGCGAAAAGGCGGACACCATATATTTT.

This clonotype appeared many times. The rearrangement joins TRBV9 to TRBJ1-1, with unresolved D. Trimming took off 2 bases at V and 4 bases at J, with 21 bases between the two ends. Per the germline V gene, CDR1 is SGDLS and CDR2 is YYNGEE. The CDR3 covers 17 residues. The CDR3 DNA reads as TGTGCCAGCAGCGTGGTTACATCCTGGGAGGAGAGCACTGAAGCTTTCTTT. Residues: CASSVVTSWEESTEAFF.

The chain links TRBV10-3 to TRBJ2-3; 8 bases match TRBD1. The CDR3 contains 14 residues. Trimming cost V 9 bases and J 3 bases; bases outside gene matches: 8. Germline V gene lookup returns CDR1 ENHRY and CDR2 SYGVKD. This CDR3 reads CAITSGQVTDTQYF. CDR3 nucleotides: TGTGCCATTACGTCGGGACAGGTTACAGATACGCAGTATTTT.

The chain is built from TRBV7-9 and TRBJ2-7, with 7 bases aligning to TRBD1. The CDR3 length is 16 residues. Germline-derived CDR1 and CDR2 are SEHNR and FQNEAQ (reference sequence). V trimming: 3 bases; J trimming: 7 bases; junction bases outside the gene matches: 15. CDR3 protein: CASSLGTAGLYNEQYF. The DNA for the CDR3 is TGTGCCAGCAGCTTGGGGACAGCCGGACTCTACAATGAGCAGTACTTC.

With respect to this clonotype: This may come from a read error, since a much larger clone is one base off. CDR3 nucleotides: TGTGCCAGCATGACAGGGGGCTGGGACACTGAAGCTCTCTTT. This codes for CASMTGGWDTEALF. V usage is TRBV2 and J usage is TRBJ1-1; 10 nucleotides match TRBD1. The CDR3 sequence is 14 residues long. Germline CDR1 reads SNHLY; CDR2 reads FYNNEI.

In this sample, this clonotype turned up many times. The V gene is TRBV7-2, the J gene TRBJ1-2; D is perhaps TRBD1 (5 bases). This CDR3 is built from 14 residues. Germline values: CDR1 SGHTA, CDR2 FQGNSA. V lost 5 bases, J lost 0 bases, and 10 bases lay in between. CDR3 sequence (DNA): TGTGCCAGCAGCGCCGGACAAGCTAACTATGGCTACACCTTC. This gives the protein CASSAGQANYGYTF. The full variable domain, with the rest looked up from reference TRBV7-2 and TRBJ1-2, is GAGVSQSPSNKVTEKGKDVELRCDPISGHTALYWYRQSLGQGLEFLIYFQGNSAPDKSGLPSDRFSAERTGGSVSTLTIQRTQQEDSAVYLCASSAGQANYGYTFGSGTRLTVV.

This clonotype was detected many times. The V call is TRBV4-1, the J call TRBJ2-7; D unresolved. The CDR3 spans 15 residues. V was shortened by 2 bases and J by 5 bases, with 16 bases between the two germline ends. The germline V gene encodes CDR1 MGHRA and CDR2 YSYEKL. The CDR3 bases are TGCGCCAGCAGCCAACCTGCTGGGCAGGACCACGAGCAGTACTTC. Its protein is CASSQPAGQDHEQYF.

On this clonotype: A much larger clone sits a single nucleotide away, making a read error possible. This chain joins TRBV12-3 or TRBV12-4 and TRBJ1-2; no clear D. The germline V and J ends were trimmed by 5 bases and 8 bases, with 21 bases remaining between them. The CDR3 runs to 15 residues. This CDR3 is CASSLTNLPAHGYTF. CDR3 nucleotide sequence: TGTGCCAGCAGTCTAACGAATCTACCGGCGCACGGCTACACCTTC.

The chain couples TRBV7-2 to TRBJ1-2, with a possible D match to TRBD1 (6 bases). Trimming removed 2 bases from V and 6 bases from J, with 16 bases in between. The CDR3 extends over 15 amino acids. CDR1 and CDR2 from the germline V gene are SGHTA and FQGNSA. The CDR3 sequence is CASSLIRQDLNGYTF. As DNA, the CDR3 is TGTGCCAGCAGCTTAATCCGACAGGATTTAAATGGCTACACCTTC.

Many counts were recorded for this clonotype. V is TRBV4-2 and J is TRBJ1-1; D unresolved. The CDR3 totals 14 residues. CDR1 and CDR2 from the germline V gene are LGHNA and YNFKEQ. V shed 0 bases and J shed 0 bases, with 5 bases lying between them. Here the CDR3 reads CASSQDNVNTEAFF. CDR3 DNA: TGTGCCAGCAGCCAAGATAACGTGAACACTGAAGCTTTCTTT.

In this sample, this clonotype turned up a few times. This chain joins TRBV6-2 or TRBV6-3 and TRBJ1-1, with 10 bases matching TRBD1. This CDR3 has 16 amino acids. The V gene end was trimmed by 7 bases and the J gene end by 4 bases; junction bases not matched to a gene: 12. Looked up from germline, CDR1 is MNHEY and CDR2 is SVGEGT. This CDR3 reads CASTLDRGPLSTEAFF. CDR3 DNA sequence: TGTGCCAGCACCCTAGACAGGGGGCCTCTCAGCACTGAAGCTTTCTTT.

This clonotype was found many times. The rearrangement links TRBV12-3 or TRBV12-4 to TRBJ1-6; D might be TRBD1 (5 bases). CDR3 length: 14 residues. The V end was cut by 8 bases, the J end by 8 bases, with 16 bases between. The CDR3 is CASLDAGTYSPLHF. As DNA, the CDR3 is TGTGCCAGCCTTGACGCCGGGACTTATTCACCCCTCCACTTT.

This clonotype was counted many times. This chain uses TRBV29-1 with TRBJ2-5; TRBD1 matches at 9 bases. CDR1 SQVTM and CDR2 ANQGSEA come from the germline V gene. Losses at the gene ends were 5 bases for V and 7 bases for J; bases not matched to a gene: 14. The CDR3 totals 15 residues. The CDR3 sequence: CSVLNPQGAEGTQYF. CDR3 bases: TGCAGCGTTCTTAACCCACAGGGGGCCGAGGGGACCCAGTACTTC.

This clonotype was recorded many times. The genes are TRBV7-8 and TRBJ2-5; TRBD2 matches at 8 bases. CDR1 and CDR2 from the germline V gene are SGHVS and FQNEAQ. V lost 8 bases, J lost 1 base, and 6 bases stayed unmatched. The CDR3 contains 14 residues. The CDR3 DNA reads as TGTGCCAGCGACGCGCGGGGGGTCCAAGAGACCCAGTACTTC. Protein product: CASDARGVQETQYF.

CDR3 coding DNA: TGTGCCAGCAGCTTAGTGCGGGGGGCATACTATGGCTACACCTTC. The encoded protein is CASSLVRGAYYGYTF. This sequence joins TRBV7-2 and TRBJ1-2; possibly TRBD1 for D (6 bases). Trimming stripped 1 base from V and 3 bases from J, with 12 bases between. The CDR3 spans 15 residues. CDR1 is SGHTA and CDR2 is FQGNSA in the germline V gene. Combining the CDR3 with reference TRBV7-2 and TRBJ1-2 gives the whole variable domain GAGVSQSPSNKVTEKGKDVELRCDPISGHTALYWYRQSLGQGLEFLIYFQGNSAPDKSGLPSDRFSAERTGGSVSTLTIQRTQQEDSAVYLCASSLVRGAYYGYTFGSGTRLTVV.

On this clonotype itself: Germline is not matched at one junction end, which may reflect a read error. The CDR3 reads CGTGSNEQYF. In nucleotides, the CDR3 is TGCGGGACAGGGTCCAATGAGCAGTACTTC. This chain uses TRBV7-2 with TRBJ2-7, with 9 positions matching TRBD1. The germline V gene encodes CDR1 SGHTA and CDR2 FQGNSA. The CDR3 extends over 10 amino acids.